This T cell receptor (beta chain) was observed in a study of T cells in Graves' hyperthyroidism and ophthalmopathy. At the level of the study: Prior to any treatment, at the point of initial diagnosis, peripheral blood was collected.

Findings and limits, study-wide: Model-based prediction identified ophthalmopathy a median 6.5 months prior to its onset. Most thyroid-expanded clonotypes above 0.001 were also found in blood.

The CDR3 regions of TCR beta were amplified from RNA transcripts. When the TCR CDR3 underwent first-round RT-PCR, the HTBI primer set was used. One entry per CDR3 protein, called by TCRdb with MiXCR from the multiplex PCR reads. Seen here are some 620,000 distinct CDR3 sequences, about 17% observed once, and the top ten hold 3.5% to 4%. Notes on this clonotype: Its specificity is unknown.

Uncontrolled infections, other autoimmune diseases, pregnancy or lactation led to exclusion of patients. The clonotype originates from a woman in her twenties or thirties with Graves' hyperthyroidism. Sequencing input: blood.

This CDR3 is CASNGGILYEQYF. The DNA of the CDR3 is TGTGCCAGCAACGGCGGGATCTTGTACGAGCAGTACTTC. This chain uses TRBV6-2 or TRBV6-3 with TRBJ2-7; a possible D gene is TRBD2 (6 bases). The V and J ends lost 7 bases and 4 bases respectively, with 14 bases between them. The CDR3 consists of 13 residues. Germline CDR1 and CDR2: MNHEY and SVGEGT.